The sequence of this T cell receptor (beta chain) was determined in a study of blood T cell repertoires in COVID-19. Study information: There were acute and convalescent COVID-19 samples, and they came from the United States, Italy and Spain. PBMCs, B-cell-depleted T cells, or T cells provided the cDNA or gDNA that made up the material.

Trimming took 3 bases from V and 5 from J; bases not matched to a gene: 10. There are 15 residues in the CDR3. In germline, CDR1 is LGHNA, CDR2 YSLEER. Original analysis: Nucleated cell counts were estimated from reference gene primer amplification. Sequencing was performed with immunoSEQ multiplex PCR; in TCRdb, only in-frame clones are kept and a portion is missing. That table supplies the V and J calls and clone size; D and trimming were determined from the DNA. The data show 110,000 or so clones, 90% seen once. The TCR sequence derives from a human donor in a cohort sampled during active COVID-19. The chain uses TRBV4-3 and TRBJ2-7; 7 bases line up with TRBD1. The sequencing input was peripheral blood. The CDR3 sequence is CASSHALQGQHEQYF. The CDR3 region has the DNA TGCGCCAGCAGCCACGCCCTACAGGGGCAACACGAGCAGTACTTC.